This TCR beta chain originates from a study of T cells in tuberculosis. About the research overall: This South African cohort compared adolescents with or without latent tuberculosis against adults with active tuberculosis. Notes on the study in general: Smaller distances to GMM-specific TCRs suggested their expansion in active tuberculosis. Classification accuracy was around 85% (AUROC approximately 0.9) with the GMM-specific repertoire.

Adolescents were screened for latent TB by skin test and IGRA. V was clipped by 7 bases and J by 4 bases; unmatched bases: 12. CDR1 is SGHTA and CDR2 is FQGNSA in the germline V gene. This CDR3 comprises 15 residues. The assay was immunoSEQ multiplex PCR, and TCRdb's table has in-frame clones only and misses some. Here the sample spans 33,000 or so clones, approximately 93% being singletons. To note about this clone: Its antigen is still unknown.

The TCR was taken from a donor between 10 and 35 years old with latent tuberculosis or without tuberculosis infection. Sequenced sample: PBMCs. The chain links TRBV7-2 to TRBJ2-7, with 8 positions matching TRBD2. CDR3 DNA sequence: TGTGCCAGCACCCCGGGGAGCGGGGGTAGTTACGAGCAGTACTTC. This encodes CASTPGSGGSYEQYF.